A selection of T cell receptor beta chains follows, all from one sample in a study of shared clonotypes between healthy human individuals. Measured with immunoSEQ multiplex PCR; TCRdb has only the in-frame clones, and not every one. Among about 2.2 million clones, 93% were seen once, and the ten largest hold more than 1.5%. The sample consisted of naive CD8+ T cells from PBMCs. These receptors came from a man in his late teens or twenties in good health. Some clones in this sample may be carry-over from other donors' samples. Each CDR3 is given with its conserved first and last residue. Each record gives: clone size, D gene, V gene, J gene, CDR3 protein, CDR3 DNA. D genes are given only for firm matches. Expanded clones are given a class, and other clones once, few, many or no size at all.

>.|TRBD1|TRBV30|TRBJ2-2
CAWSVVTGQNTGELFF
TGTGCCTGGAGTGTAGTGACAGGGCAGAACACCGGGGAGCTGTTTTTT
>.|TRBD2|TRBV9|TRBJ2-1
CASSKPRDLGTSGYNEQFF
TGTGCCAGCAGCAAACCCAGGGATCTCGGGACTAGCGGGTACAATGAGCAGTTCTTC
>.|.|TRBV5-6|TRBJ1-1
CASSFPGSTEAFF
TGTGCCAGCAGCTTCCCCGGTAGCACTGAAGCTTTCTTT
>.|.|TRBV5-6|TRBJ2-1
CASSSPQGEQFF
TGTGCCAGCAGCTCCCCCCAAGGGGAGCAGTTCTTC
>.|.|TRBV7-9|TRBJ2-7
CASSLLQVLGTYEQYF
TGTGCCAGCAGCCTCCTACAGGTCCTAGGGACCTACGAGCAGTACTTC
>.|.|TRBV6-1|TRBJ2-5
CASSQDLLPYF
TGTGCCAGCAGTCAGGATCTGCTGCCGTACTTC
>.|.|TRBV30|TRBJ2-7
CAWSVSAAVYEQYF
TGTGCCTGGAGTGTATCGGCGGCTGTCTACGAGCAGTACTTC
>.|TRBD2|TRBV9|TRBJ2-7
CASSLGTSSGEQYF
TGTGCCAGCAGCTTGGGGACTAGTTCGGGCGAGCAGTACTTC
>.|.|TRBV19|TRBJ1-5
CASSLSTWSDSNQPQHF
TGTGCCAGTAGTTTATCCACATGGTCGGATAGCAATCAGCCCCAGCATTTT
>.|.|TRBV9|TRBJ2-5
CASSVGNQVAQETQYF
TGTGCCAGCAGCGTAGGTAACCAGGTTGCACAAGAGACCCAGTACTTC
>.|.|TRBV27|TRBJ1-1
CASTDNLNTEAFF
TGTGCCAGCACCGATAATTTGAACACTGAAGCTTTCTTT
>.|.|TRBV13|TRBJ2-5
CASSSQGFFREETQYF
TGTGCCAGCAGCTCACAAGGTTTTTTCAGGGAAGAGACCCAGTACTTC
>.|.|TRBV27|TRBJ1-1
CASSQGFGGREAFF
TGTGCCAGCAGTCAGGGCTTCGGAGGTCGAGAAGCTTTCTTT
>.|TRBD1|TRBV27|TRBJ2-7
CASSFRGLSRDEQYF
TGTGCCAGCAGTTTCAGGGGGCTATCCCGAGACGAGCAGTACTTC
>.|.|TRBV28|TRBJ2-2
CASSLIGNTGELFF
TGTGCCAGCAGCCTTATAGGGAACACCGGGGAGCTGTTTTTT
>.|TRBD1|TRBV5-1|TRBJ1-1
CASSLFWEPGQIMNTEAFF
TGCGCCAGCAGCTTGTTCTGGGAACCGGGACAGATAATGAACACTGAAGCTTTCTTT
>.|.|TRBV2|TRBJ1-5
CASRERDGDAVNQPQHF
TGTGCCAGCAGGGAGCGTGATGGGGACGCGGTTAATCAGCCCCAGCATTTT
>.|TRBD1|TRBV6-5|TRBJ2-7
CASSLTGTGGSYEQYF
TGTGCCAGCAGTTTAACCGGGACAGGGGGTTCTTACGAGCAGTACTTC
>.|.|TRBV27|TRBJ2-1
CASSGGGVVGYNEQFF
TGTGCCAGCAGTGGAGGGGGGGTAGTTGGGTACAATGAGCAGTTCTTC
>once|TRBD1|TRBV19|TRBJ1-5
CASDTGGLQPQHF
TGTGCCAGCGACACAGGGGGCTTGCAGCCCCAGCATTTT
>.|.|TRBV27|TRBJ2-1
CASSLRGPHEQFF
TGTGCCAGCAGTTTACGGGGCCCCCATGAGCAGTTCTTC
>.|.|TRBV28|TRBJ1-2
CASSEQQVPSYGYTF
TGTGCCAGCAGTGAACAACAGGTTCCCAGCTATGGCTACACCTTC
>.|TRBD2|TRBV7-2|TRBJ2-3
CASSSQGTSDTDTQYF
TGTGCCAGCAGCTCGCAAGGGACTAGCGACACAGATACGCAGTATTTT
>once|TRBD2|TRBV4-2|TRBJ2-7
CASSQELAVLSYEQYF
TGTGCCAGCAGCCAAGAGCTAGCGGTCCTCTCCTACGAGCAGTACTTC
>.|.|TRBV25-1|TRBJ2-6
CANSEHGSGANVLTF
TGTGCCAACAGTGAACACGGCTCTGGGGCCAACGTCCTGACTTTC
>.|.|TRBV9|TRBJ2-3
CASSVRLTDTQYF
TGTGCCAGCAGCGTACGTCTAACGGATACGCAGTATTTT
>.|.|TRBV6-5|TRBJ1-2
CASSFDRLYGYTF
TGTGCCAGCAGTTTTGACAGGCTCTATGGCTACACCTTC
>once|.|TRBV6-1|TRBJ1-3
CASSDGGTLFSHTIYF
TGTGCCAGCAGTGACGGGGGGACTCTTTTTTCCCACACCATATATTTT
>.|TRBD2|TRBV10-3|TRBJ2-7
CAISEAAGTTSYEQYF
TGTGCCATCAGTGAGGCGGCAGGGACTACCTCCTACGAGCAGTACTTC
>.|TRBD1|TRBV27|TRBJ1-5
CASSPSTGQVDQPQHF
TGTGCCAGCAGTCCCTCGACAGGGCAGGTAGACCAGCCCCAGCATTTT